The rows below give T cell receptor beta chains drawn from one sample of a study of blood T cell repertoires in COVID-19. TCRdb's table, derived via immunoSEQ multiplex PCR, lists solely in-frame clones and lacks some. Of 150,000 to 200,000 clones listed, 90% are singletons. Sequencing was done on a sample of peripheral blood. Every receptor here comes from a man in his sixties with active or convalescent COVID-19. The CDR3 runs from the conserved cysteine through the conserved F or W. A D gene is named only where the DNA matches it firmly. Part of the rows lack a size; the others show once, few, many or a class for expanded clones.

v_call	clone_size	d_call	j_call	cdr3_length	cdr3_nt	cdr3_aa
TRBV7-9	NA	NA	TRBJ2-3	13	TGTGCCAGCAGCTTAGTCCTCACAGATACGCAGTATTTT	CASSLVLTDTQYF
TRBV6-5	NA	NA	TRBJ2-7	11	TGTGCCAGCACGGGAGTGTACGAGCAGTACTTC	CASTGVYEQYF
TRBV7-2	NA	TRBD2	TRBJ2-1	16	TGTGCCAGCAGCCAGATGGGACTAGCGGTCTACAATGAGCAGTTCTTC	CASSQMGLAVYNEQFF
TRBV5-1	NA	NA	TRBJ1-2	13	TGCGCCAGCACCCCGGGCGGGCTGGATGGCTACACCTTC	CASTPGGLDGYTF
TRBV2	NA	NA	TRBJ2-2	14	TGTGCCACCGATGGGAGGACGAACACCGGGGAGCTGTTTTTT	CATDGRTNTGELFF
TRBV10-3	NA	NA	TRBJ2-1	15	TGTGCCACCCAGAGTAAAAGCAGGGACTACAATGAGCAGTTCTTC	CATQSKSRDYNEQFF
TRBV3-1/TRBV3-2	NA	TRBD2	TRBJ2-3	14	TGTGCCAGCAGCCAGGAAGCGGGAGAAGGTACGCAGTATTTT	CASSQEAGEGTQYF
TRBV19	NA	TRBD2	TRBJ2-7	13	TGTGCCAGTAGTATACGGGAGGGCTACGAGCAGTACTTC	CASSIREGYEQYF
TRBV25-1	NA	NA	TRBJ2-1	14	TGTGCCAGCAGCGATCCGTCAGGAGGCAATGAGCAGTTCTTC	CASSDPSGGNEQFF
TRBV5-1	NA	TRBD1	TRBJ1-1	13	TGCGCCAGCAGCTTGCAGGGGGGACCTGAAGCTTTCTTT	CASSLQGGPEAFF
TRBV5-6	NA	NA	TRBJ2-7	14	TGTGCCAGCAGCTTGGTGTCAGGGGACTACGAGCAGTACTTC	CASSLVSGDYEQYF
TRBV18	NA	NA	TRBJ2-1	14	NA	CASSPLWQGGEQFF
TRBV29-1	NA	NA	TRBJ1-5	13	TGCAGCGTTAAGGGAGAAGGCAATCAGCCCCAGCATTTT	CSVKGEGNQPQHF
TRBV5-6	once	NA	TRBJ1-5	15	TGTGCCAGCAGCTTGGGCCTCGGGTTTGGTCAGCCCCAGCATTTT	CASSLGLGFGQPQHF
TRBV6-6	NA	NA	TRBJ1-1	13	TGTGCCAGCAGTTACGGAGAGAACACTGAAGCTTTCTTT	CASSYGENTEAFF
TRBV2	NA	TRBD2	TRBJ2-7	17	TGTGCCAGCAGCGGAGGAGGGCTAGCGGGGGGGCGTAGAGAGCAGTACTTC	CASSGGGLAGGRREQYF
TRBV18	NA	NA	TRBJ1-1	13	TGTGCCAGCTCAACGACAGAGAACACTGAAGCTTTCTTT	CASSTTENTEAFF
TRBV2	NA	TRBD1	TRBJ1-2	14	TGTGCCAGCAGTGAACGAGACAGGGTCTATGGCTACACCTTC	CASSERDRVYGYTF
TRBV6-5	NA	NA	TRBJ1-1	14	TGTGCCAGCAGTTACACCCAGGGGAACACTGAAGCTTTCTTT	CASSYTQGNTEAFF
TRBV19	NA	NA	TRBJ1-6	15	TGTGCCAGTACACCCACAGGGACCTATAATTCACCCCTCCACTTT	CASTPTGTYNSPLHF
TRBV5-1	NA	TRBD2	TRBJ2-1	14	TGCGCCAGCAGCCAGGGACTAGGTTACAATGAGCAGTTCTTC	CASSQGLGYNEQFF
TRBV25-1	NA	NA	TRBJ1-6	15	TGTGCCAGCAGTGAAGCTAAGAGAGGGAATTCACCCCTCCACTTT	CASSEAKRGNSPLHF
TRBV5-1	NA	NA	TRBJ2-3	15	TGCGCCAGCACCAACCTCGGGACTGCGGGTGATACGCAGTATTTT	CASTNLGTAGDTQYF
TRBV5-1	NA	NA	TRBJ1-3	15	TGCGCCAGCAGGGATGCAGGGTTGTCTGGAAACACCATATATTTT	CASRDAGLSGNTIYF
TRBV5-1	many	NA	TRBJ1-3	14	TGCGCCAGCAGCTTGGGGACAGCGGGAAACACCATATATTTT	CASSLGTAGNTIYF
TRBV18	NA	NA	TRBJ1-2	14	TGTGCCAGCTCACCACCGGGCACTGACTATGGCTACACCTTC	CASSPPGTDYGYTF
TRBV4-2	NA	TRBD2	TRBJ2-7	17	TGTGCCAGCAGCCAAGAGAGTCGGACTAGCGGGTTCTACGAGCAGTACTTC	CASSQESRTSGFYEQYF
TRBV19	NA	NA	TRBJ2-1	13	TGTGCCAGTAGTATCCAGGGCTACAATGAGCAGTTCTTC	CASSIQGYNEQFF
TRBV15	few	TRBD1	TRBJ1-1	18	TGTGCCACCAGCAGAGAAAGTTGGGACAGGGTCGGTAACACTGAAGCTTTCTTT	CATSRESWDRVGNTEAFF
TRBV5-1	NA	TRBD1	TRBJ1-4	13	TGCGCCAGTAGACAGGGGGCGGCGGAAAAACTGTTTTTT	CASRQGAAEKLFF
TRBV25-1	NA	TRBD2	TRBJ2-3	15	TGTGCCAGCAGTCTAACGCGGGGGGGGCCAGATACGCAGTATTTT	CASSLTRGGPDTQYF
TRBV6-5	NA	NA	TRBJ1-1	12	TGTGCCAGCGGCCCGACGGGGACTGAAGCTTTCTTT	CASGPTGTEAFF
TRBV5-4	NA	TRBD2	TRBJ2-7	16	TGTGCCAGCAGCTGGACTAGCGGGGGTTCATCCTACGAGCAGTACTTC	CASSWTSGGSSYEQYF
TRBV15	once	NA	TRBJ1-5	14	TGTGCCACCAGCATTCGGACAGTGAATCAGCCCCAGCATTTT	CATSIRTVNQPQHF
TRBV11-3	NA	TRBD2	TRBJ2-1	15	TGTGCCAGCAGCTCAGGTACTAGCGGGTCCAATGAGCAGTTCTTC	CASSSGTSGSNEQFF
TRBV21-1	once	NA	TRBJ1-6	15	TGTGCCAGCAGCGAACAGGGGCCCTTGGGTTCACCCCTCCACTTT	CASSEQGPLGSPLHF
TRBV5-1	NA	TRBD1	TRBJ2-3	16	TGCGCCAGCAGCCCCACAACCGGGACAGGGGCAGATACGCAGTATTTT	CASSPTTGTGADTQYF
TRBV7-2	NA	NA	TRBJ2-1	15	TGTGCCAGCAGCTTAACTAGCTCCACCTACAATGAGCAGTTCTTC	CASSLTSSTYNEQFF
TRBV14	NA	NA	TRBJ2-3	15	TGTGCCAGCAGCCAAGACATTCGAGGCACAGATACGCAGTATTTT	CASSQDIRGTDTQYF
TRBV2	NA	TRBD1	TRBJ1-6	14	TGTGCCAGCAGTGACTCTACAGGGGGTTCACCCCTCCACTTT	CASSDSTGGSPLHF
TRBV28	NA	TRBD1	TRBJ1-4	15	TGTGCCAGCAGTTTGCAGACAGGGGTCAAAGAAAAACTGTTTTTT	CASSLQTGVKEKLFF
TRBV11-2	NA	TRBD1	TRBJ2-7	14	TGTGCCAGCAGCTTAGCAGGGGGCCCCTACGAGCAGTACTTC	CASSLAGGPYEQYF
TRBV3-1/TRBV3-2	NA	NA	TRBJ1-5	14	TGTGCCAGCAGCCCTTACAGGGACAATCAGCCCCAGCATTTT	CASSPYRDNQPQHF